The rows below give T cell receptor beta chains drawn from one sample of a study of Ad26.COV2.S vaccination and SARS-CoV-2 variants. Repertoires were generated with immunoSEQ multiplex PCR, while TCRdb's copy carries only in-frame clones and drops some. The sample has approximately 480,000 clones; 70% to 90% are singletons. Sequenced here: peripheral blood, sampled in a trial of Ad26.COV2.S vaccine versus placebo. All receptors derive from a person between 18 and 60 years old who received the Ad26.COV2.S COVID-19 vaccine or a placebo. Each CDR3 is given with its conserved first and last residue. A D gene is named only where the DNA matches it firmly. Expanded clones get a size class; other rows say once, few or many, or leave the size out.

>TRBJ1-6|TRBD1|NA|18|TRBV19
TGTGCCAGTAGTAAGGGGACAGGGCGAAGCTCCTATAATTCACCCCTCCACTTT
CASSKGTGRSSYNSPLHF
>TRBJ2-1|TRBD2|NA|15|TRBV18
TGTGCCAGCTCACCACTGGGGGGGGAGTTGGGTGAGCAGTTCTTC
CASSPLGGELGEQFF
>TRBJ1-6|NA|NA|15|TRBV7-2
TGTGCCAGCAGCTTAGGCTTGTCGGAAAATTCACCCCTCCACTTT
CASSLGLSENSPLHF
>TRBJ1-2|TRBD1|NA|16|TRBV7-2
TGTGCCAGCAGCCCGGACAGGGGGCGCCCTACCCGTGGCTACACCTTC
CASSPDRGRPTRGYTF
>TRBJ2-2|TRBD2|few|15|TRBV2
TGTGCCAGCGGTAGCGGGAGGGCCCCCTCGGGGGAGCTGTTTTTT
CASGSGRAPSGELFF
>TRBJ1-6|TRBD1|NA|16|TRBV30
TGTGCCTGGAGGCAAAAGACAGGGTTCCGTAATTCACCCCTCCACTTT
CAWRQKTGFRNSPLHF
>TRBJ2-3|NA|NA|15|TRBV2
TGTGCCAGCAGTGAATCGGGGGTCGGCACAGATACGCAGTATTTT
CASSESGVGTDTQYF
>TRBJ1-1|NA|NA|13|TRBV30
TGTGCCTGGAGTGCCCGGCGGAACACTGAAGCTTTCTTT
CAWSARRNTEAFF
>TRBJ1-2|TRBD1|NA|15|TRBV4-2
TGTGCCAGCAGCCAAGCTGACAGGGCAAACTATGGCTACACCTTC
CASSQADRANYGYTF
>TRBJ1-1|NA|NA|12|TRBV7-9
TGTGCCAGCAGCTTGATGTCAGTAGAAGCTTTCTTT
CASSLMSVEAFF
>TRBJ2-4|TRBD2|once|16|TRBV19
TGTGCCAGTAGTCCACGGGGGGGCGAGACCAAAAACATTCAGTACTTC
CASSPRGGETKNIQYF
>TRBJ1-4|NA|NA|13|TRBV12-3/TRBV12-4
TGTGCCAGCAGTGGGCAGGGGAGAGAAAAACTGTTTTTT
CASSGQGREKLFF
>TRBJ2-3|TRBD1|NA|15|TRBV7-3
TGTGCCAGCAGCATCGGGACAGGAACCACAGATACGCAGTATTTT
CASSIGTGTTDTQYF
>TRBJ2-2|NA|few|12|TRBV2
TGTGCCAGCAGCTTCTATACCGGGGAGCTGTTTTTT
CASSFYTGELFF
>TRBJ2-3|NA|NA|15|TRBV2
TGTGCCAGCAGTGTCCCTAGCGCTAGCACAGATACGCAGTATTTT
CASSVPSASTDTQYF
>TRBJ2-2|NA|NA|16|TRBV5-4
TGTGCCAGCAGCCGCGGACTACCCCGGGGCACCGGGGAGCTGTTTTTT
CASSRGLPRGTGELFF
>TRBJ1-5|TRBD1|NA|16|TRBV15
TGTGCCACCAGCAGAGATCAGGCAGGGGGAAATCAGCCCCAGCATTTT
CATSRDQAGGNQPQHF
>TRBJ1-4|NA|NA|11|TRBV20-1
TGCAGTGTCAGGGCCGTTGAAAAACTGTTTTTT
CSVRAVEKLFF
>TRBJ2-7|NA|NA|13|TRBV12-3/TRBV12-4
TGTGCCAGCAGTTTAAGGGGTTTACACGAGCAGTACTTC
CASSLRGLHEQYF
>TRBJ2-3|NA|once|13|TRBV27
TGTGCCAGCAGTTGGGCCAGCACAGATACGCAGTATTTT
CASSWASTDTQYF
>TRBJ1-6|NA|NA|14|TRBV6-5
TGTGCCAGCAGTTACACCCCTGGAGGATCACCCCTCCACTTT
CASSYTPGGSPLHF
>TRBJ1-4|NA|NA|15|TRBV10-3
TGTGCCATCAGTTCCCTAGGGGGAGAAAATGAAAAACTGTTTTTT
CAISSLGGENEKLFF
>TRBJ1-3|TRBD1|NA|15|TRBV18
TGTGCCAGCTCACCCGGGACAGGGGCTGGAAACACCATATATTTT
CASSPGTGAGNTIYF
>TRBJ2-3|NA|NA|12|TRBV9
TGTGCCAGCAGCGCCTCCACAGATACGCAGTATTTT
CASSASTDTQYF
>TRBJ2-3|NA|few|16|TRBV6-2/TRBV6-3
TGTGCCAGCAGTGGGGGACTGTACACTGTTACAGATACGCAGTATTTT
CASSGGLYTVTDTQYF
>TRBJ2-6|NA|NA|16|TRBV5-4
TGTGCCAGCAGGGGGGAAGGAATTTCTGGGGCCAACGTCCTGACTTTC
CASRGEGISGANVLTF
>TRBJ2-1|TRBD2|few|14|TRBV28
TGTGCCAGCAGTTTAGCGGGAGGGGGGAATGAGCAGTTCTTC
CASSLAGGGNEQFF
>TRBJ2-7|NA|NA|16|TRBV6-5
TGTGCCAGCAGTTACTCGGGGGGGGGCCCCTACTACGAGCAGTACTTC
CASSYSGGGPYYEQYF
>TRBJ2-1|TRBD1|NA|13|TRBV24-1
TGTGCCACCAGTGACCCCGACAGGGATGAGCAGTTCTTC
CATSDPDRDEQFF
>TRBJ1-2|TRBD1|once|15|TRBV30
TGTGCCCGCGGGACAGGGGGGGTTGACTATTATGGCTACACCTTC
CARGTGGVDYYGYTF
>TRBJ1-6|NA|NA|15|TRBV6-1
TGTGCCAGCAGTGAAAGGGTCGGTTACAATTCACCCCTCCACTTT
CASSERVGYNSPLHF
>TRBJ1-3|NA|once|16|TRBV19
TGTGCCAGTAGAGAACAGGGTTTTGGATCTGGAAACACCATATATTTT
CASREQGFGSGNTIYF
>TRBJ2-1|TRBD1|NA|13|TRBV7-6
TGTGCCAGTGGACAGGGGGCAGACAATGAGCAGTTCTTC
CASGQGADNEQFF
>TRBJ2-1|TRBD1|NA|15|TRBV28
TGTGCCAGCAACCCCCAGGGGGCCTTCTACAATGAGCAGTTCTTC
CASNPQGAFYNEQFF
>TRBJ2-1|TRBD2|NA|16|TRBV19
TGTGCCAGTAGTCGGACAGGGCTAGCGGGAGTAACTGAGCAGTTCTTC
CASSRTGLAGVTEQFF
>TRBJ1-6|NA|few|14|TRBV4-2
TGTGCCAGCAGCCAAGATACGGGGCTAACACCCCTCCACTTT
CASSQDTGLTPLHF
>TRBJ1-2|NA|NA|13|TRBV28
TGTGCCAGCAGGGAGGGTTCAAGAGGTGGCTACACCTTC
CASREGSRGGYTF
>TRBJ2-3|NA|NA|14|TRBV30
TGTGCCTACCACCGAGGGGGTAGCACAGATACGCAGTATTTT
CAYHRGGSTDTQYF
>TRBJ1-5|NA|NA|14|TRBV5-6
TGTGCCAGCAGCGGCATGGGTCTTAATCAGCCCCAGCATTTT
CASSGMGLNQPQHF